The 3 T cell receptor beta chains given below trace back to one sample, sequenced in a study of T cells in Graves' hyperthyroidism and ophthalmopathy. Researchers amplified the TCR beta CDR3 regions from RNA transcripts. TCR CDR3 underwent first-round RT-PCR with the HTBI primer set. Each CDR3 protein gets one entry after TCRdb re-called the multiplex PCR reads with MiXCR. The sample lists a few hundred thousand distinct CDR3 sequences, 16% occurring once. The material sequenced was blood. Receptors were obtained from a woman in her thirties or forties with Graves' ophthalmopathy.

This clonotype was counted ten times or more. The chain combines TRBV2 with TRBJ1-1; 10 bases are shared with TRBD1. The ends lost 8 bases at V and 3 bases at J; junction bases unmatched: 6. The germline gives CDR1 SNHLY, CDR2 FYNNEI. The CDR3 consists of 14 residues. CDR3 nucleotides: TGTGCCAGCGACCGGGACAGGGGAGACACTGAAGCTTTCTTT. This sequence encodes CASDRDRGDTEAFF.

This chain connects TRBV5-6 to TRBJ2-5, with 7 bases that match TRBD2. Trimming took 4 bases from V and 5 from J; bases not matched to a gene: 11. There are 15 residues in the CDR3. Per germline, CDR1 SGHDT and CDR2 YYEEEE. The CDR3 DNA sequence: TGTGCCAGCAGCCGAAATTTACGGGGAGGGGAGACCCAGTACTTC. The encoded protein is CASSRNLRGGETQYF.

This clonotype was recorded a few times. CDR3 sequence (DNA): TGTGCCAGCAGCTTGTGGTATTTGTCCGAATCCGCCGATAACCCCGGAGGGTCCCAGTACTTC. Protein: CASSLWYLSESADNPGGSQYF. The V and J genes are TRBV5-5 and TRBJ2-5, with a weak D call TRBD2 (6 bases). V was cut by 1 base and J by 9 bases, with 37 bases left in between. Germline V CDR1 and CDR2: SGHKS, YYEKEE (reference sequence). This CDR3 is 21 amino acids long.